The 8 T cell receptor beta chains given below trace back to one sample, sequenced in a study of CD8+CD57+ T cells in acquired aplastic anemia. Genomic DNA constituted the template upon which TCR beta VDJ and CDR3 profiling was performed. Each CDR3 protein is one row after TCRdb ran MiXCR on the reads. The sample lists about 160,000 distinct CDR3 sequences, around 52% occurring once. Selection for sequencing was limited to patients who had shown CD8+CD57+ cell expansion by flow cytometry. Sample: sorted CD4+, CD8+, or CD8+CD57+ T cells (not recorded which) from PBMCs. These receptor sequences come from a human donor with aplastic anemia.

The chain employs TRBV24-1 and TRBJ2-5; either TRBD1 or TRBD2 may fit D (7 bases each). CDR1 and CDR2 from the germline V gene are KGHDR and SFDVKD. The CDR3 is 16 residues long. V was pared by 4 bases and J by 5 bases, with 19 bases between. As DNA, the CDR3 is TGTGCCACCAGTGAAACTCGGGGGGCCAGGGGGGAGACCCAGTACTTC. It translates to CATSETRGARGETQYF.

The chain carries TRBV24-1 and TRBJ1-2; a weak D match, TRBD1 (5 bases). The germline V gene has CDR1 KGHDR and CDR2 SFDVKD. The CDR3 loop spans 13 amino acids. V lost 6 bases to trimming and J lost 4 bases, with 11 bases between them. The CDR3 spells CATSRTGFYGYTF. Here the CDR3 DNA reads TGTGCCACCAGTCGCACAGGCTTCTATGGCTACACCTTC.

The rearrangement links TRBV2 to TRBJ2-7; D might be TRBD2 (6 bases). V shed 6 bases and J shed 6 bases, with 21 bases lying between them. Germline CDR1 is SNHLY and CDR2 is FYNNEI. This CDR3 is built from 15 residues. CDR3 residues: CASSPLGIEAGEQYF. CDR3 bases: TGTGCCAGCAGCCCCCTCGGGATCGAAGCGGGCGAGCAGTACTTC.

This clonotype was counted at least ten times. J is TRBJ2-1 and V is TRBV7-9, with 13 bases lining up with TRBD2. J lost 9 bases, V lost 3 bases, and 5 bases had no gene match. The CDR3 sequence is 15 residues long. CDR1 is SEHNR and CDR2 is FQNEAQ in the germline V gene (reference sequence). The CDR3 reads CASSFGTSGIGEQFF. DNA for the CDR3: TGTGCCAGCAGCTTCGGGACTAGCGGGATAGGTGAGCAGTTCTTC.

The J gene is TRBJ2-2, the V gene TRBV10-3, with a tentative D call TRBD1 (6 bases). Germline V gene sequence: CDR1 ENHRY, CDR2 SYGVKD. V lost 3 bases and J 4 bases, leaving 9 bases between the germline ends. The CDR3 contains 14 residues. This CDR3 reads CAISEQGGTGELFF. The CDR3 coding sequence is TGTGCCATCAGTGAACAGGGTGGCACCGGGGAGCTGTTTTTT.

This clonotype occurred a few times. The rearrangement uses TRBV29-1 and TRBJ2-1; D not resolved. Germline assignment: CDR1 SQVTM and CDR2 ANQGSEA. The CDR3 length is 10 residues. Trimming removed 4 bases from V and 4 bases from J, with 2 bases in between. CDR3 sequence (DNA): TGCAGCGTTGCTTACAATGAGCAGTTCTTC. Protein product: CSVAYNEQFF.

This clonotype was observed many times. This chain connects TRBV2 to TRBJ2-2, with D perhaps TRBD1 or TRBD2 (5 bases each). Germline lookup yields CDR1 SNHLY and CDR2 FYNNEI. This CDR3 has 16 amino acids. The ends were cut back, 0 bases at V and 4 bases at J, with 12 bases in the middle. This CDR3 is CASSEARWGTTGELFF. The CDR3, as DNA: TGTGCCAGCAGTGAAGCGAGGTGGGGGACCACCGGGGAGCTGTTTTTT.

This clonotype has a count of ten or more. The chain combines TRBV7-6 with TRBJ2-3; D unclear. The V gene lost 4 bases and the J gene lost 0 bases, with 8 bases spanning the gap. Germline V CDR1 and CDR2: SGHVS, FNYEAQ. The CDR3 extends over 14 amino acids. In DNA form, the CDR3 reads TGTGCCAGCAGCTCGGAGCCGAGCACAGATACGCAGTATTTT. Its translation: CASSSEPSTDTQYF.